The clone carrying this T cell receptor beta chain has a count of ten or more. No antigen is known for it. This specimen belongs to a study of blood T cells in healthy people across ages. General study results and limits: Comparison with aged donors showed that long-lived donors had more naive CD4+ cells and higher diversity.

V lost 1 base, J lost 10 bases, and 15 bases lay in between. The V gene's germline CDR1 is LGHDT and CDR2 YNNKEL (reference sequence). CDR3 length equals 14 residues. A sample-barcoded 5' primer and a J-beta primer mix were used in a second PCR of roughly 6 to 11 cycles. TCRdb redid the calling of the 5' RACE reads with MiXCR, one entry per CDR3 protein. Found here are approximately 810,000 distinct CDR3 sequences, more than 25% of them singletons; the top ten hold about 18%. The clonotype originates from an elderly woman in good health. The sample was blood. The chain recombines TRBV3-1 with TRBJ2-3; D is undetermined. This CDR3 is CASSQAVDGMAQYF. In nucleotides, the CDR3 is TGTGCCAGCAGCCAAGCAGTGGATGGGATGGCGCAGTATTTT.